The TCR beta chain under discussion was sequenced for a study of cytomegalovirus exposure and HLA in healthy donors. Points on this clone: The antigen remains undetermined.

All donors participated as healthy donors of bone marrow. Study conclusions and caveats: Roughly even sequencing depth across donors was the assumption behind the presence/absence analyses. A few V segments could not be told apart, such as TRBV6-2 and TRBV6-3, and were left out. In a later analysis, at a false discovery rate of 0.05, 17,000 or so TCR beta sequences were associated with HLA alleles.

A multiplex PCR was run with 60 Vbeta primers and 13 Jbeta primers. TCRdb's copy holds only in-frame clones and misses some; the assay was immunoSEQ multiplex PCR. This sample carries about 140,000 clones, 70% to 90% of them seen once, and the ten largest clones take 2% to 3%. V was clipped by 0 bases and J by 0 bases, with 7 bases between them. Germline CDR1 is SGHRS and CDR2 is YFSETQ. CDR3 size: 15 residues. Sequenced material: PBMCs. The source is a middle-aged man in good health and CMV-seronegative. V is TRBV5-1 and J is TRBJ1-5; D may be TRBD1 (5 bases). CDR3 amino acids: CASSLEGDSNQPQHF. The CDR3, as DNA: TGCGCCAGCAGCTTGGAAGGGGATAGCAATCAGCCCCAGCATTTT.